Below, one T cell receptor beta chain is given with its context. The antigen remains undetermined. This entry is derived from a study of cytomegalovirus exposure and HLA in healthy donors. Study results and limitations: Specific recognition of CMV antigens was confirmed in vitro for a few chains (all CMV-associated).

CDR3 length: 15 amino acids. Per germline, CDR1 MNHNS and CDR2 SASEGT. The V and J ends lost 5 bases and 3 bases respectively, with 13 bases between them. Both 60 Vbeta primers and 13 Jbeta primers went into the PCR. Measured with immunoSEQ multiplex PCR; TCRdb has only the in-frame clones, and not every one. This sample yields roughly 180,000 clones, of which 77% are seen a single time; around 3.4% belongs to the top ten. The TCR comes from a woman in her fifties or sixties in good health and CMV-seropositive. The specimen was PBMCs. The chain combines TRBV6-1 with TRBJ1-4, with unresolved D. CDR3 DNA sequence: TGTGCCAGCAGTCCCACCGGGTCCTCTAATGAAAAACTGTTTTTT. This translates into CASSPTGSSNEKLFF.